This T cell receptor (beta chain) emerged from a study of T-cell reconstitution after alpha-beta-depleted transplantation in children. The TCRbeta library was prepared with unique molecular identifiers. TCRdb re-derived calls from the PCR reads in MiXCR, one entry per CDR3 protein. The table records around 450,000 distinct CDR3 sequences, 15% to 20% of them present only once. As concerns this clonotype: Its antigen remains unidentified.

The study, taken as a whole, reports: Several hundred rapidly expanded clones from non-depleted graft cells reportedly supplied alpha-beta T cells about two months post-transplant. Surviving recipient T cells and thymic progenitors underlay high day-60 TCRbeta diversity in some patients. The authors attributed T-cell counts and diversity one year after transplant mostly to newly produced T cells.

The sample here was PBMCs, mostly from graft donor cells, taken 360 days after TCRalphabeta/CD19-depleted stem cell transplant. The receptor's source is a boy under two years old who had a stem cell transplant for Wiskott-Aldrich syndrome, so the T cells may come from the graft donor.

This CDR3 is CSVALVVLWWNEQFF. In DNA form, the CDR3 reads TGCAGCGTCGCCCTTGTGGTCCTTTGGTGGAATGAGCAGTTCTTC. J is TRBJ2-1 and V is TRBV29-1; no clear D. The CDR3 is made up of 15 amino acids. The ends were cut back, 6 bases at V and 7 bases at J, with 22 bases in the middle. Looked up from germline, CDR1 is SQVTM and CDR2 is ANQGSEA.